This TCR beta chain was obtained from a study of blood T cells in healthy people across ages. General study points: Aged donors had fewer naive CD4+ cells and lower diversity than long-lived donors. TCR beta diversity per million T cells fell roughly linearly with age. CMV infection status of these donors was not known.

This clonotype was seen a few times. The antigen is unknown. Samples each yielded at least 6 micrograms of total RNA. From germline, CDR1 is SGHRS and CDR2 YFSETQ. V shed 0 bases and J 4 bases; nucleotides not matched to a gene: 7. The CDR3 is 16 amino acids. Through a sample-barcoded 5' primer and a J-beta primer mix, a second PCR was run for roughly 6 to 12 cycles. TCRdb recomputed calls from the 5' RACE reads with MiXCR, one row per CDR3 protein. The sample has 250,000 to 300,000 distinct CDR3 sequences, roughly 26% seen once. The source material was blood. The receptor comes from a woman in her sixties or seventies in good health. The rearrangement joins TRBV5-1 to TRBJ2-5, with TRBD2 matching over 9 bases. The DNA for the CDR3 is TGCGCCAGCAGCTTGGCAGCGGGAGGACTACCAGAGACCCAGTACTTC. Its protein product is CASSLAAGGLPETQYF.